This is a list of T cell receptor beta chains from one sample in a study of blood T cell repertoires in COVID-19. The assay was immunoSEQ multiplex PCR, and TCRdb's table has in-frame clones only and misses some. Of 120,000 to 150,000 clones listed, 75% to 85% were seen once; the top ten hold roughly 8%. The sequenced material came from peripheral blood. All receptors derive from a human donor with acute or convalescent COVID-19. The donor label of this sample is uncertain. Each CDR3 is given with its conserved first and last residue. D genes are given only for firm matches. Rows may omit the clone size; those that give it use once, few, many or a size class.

cdr3_nt: TGTGCCAGCAGCCAAGGGGGTAGGGGTGGAACTGAAGCTTTCTTT
cdr3_aa: CASSQGGRGGTEAFF
clone_size: few
j_call: TRBJ1-1
d_call: -
v_call: TRBV14
cdr3_length: 15

cdr3_nt: TGTGCCAGCAGTTACGGTGGGTGGGCGAACACTGAAGCTTTCTTT
cdr3_aa: CASSYGGWANTEAFF
clone_size: -
j_call: TRBJ1-1
d_call: -
v_call: TRBV6-5
cdr3_length: 15

cdr3_nt: TGTGCCAGCAGCTCACCGACAGGGGTGGCGGAGCAGTTCTTC
cdr3_aa: CASSSPTGVAEQFF
clone_size: -
j_call: TRBJ2-1
d_call: TRBD1
v_call: TRBV3-1/TRBV3-2
cdr3_length: 14

cdr3_nt: TGCGCCAGCGGCGACAGGGGAGCAGATACGCAGTATTTT
cdr3_aa: CASGDRGADTQYF
clone_size: once
j_call: TRBJ2-3
d_call: TRBD1
v_call: TRBV10-2
cdr3_length: 13

cdr3_nt: TGCGCCAGCAGTGGGACAGGGGGAAGGCAGCCCCAGCATTTT
cdr3_aa: CASSGTGGRQPQHF
clone_size: -
j_call: TRBJ1-5
d_call: TRBD1
v_call: TRBV10-1
cdr3_length: 14

cdr3_nt: TGTGCCAGCAGCGAGGATCCTAGGGGTGAGCAGTTCTTC
cdr3_aa: CASSEDPRGEQFF
clone_size: -
j_call: TRBJ2-1
d_call: -
v_call: TRBV6-2/TRBV6-3
cdr3_length: 13

cdr3_nt: TGTGCCAGCACTAGGGGGCAGGGCTACACCTTC
cdr3_aa: CASTRGQGYTF
clone_size: -
j_call: TRBJ1-2
d_call: TRBD1
v_call: TRBV6-5
cdr3_length: 11

cdr3_nt: TGTGCCAGCAGCCCCGTCGACAGCCGGGGGAATGAAAAACTGTTTTTT
cdr3_aa: CASSPVDSRGNEKLFF
clone_size: once
j_call: TRBJ1-4
d_call: -
v_call: TRBV6-6
cdr3_length: 16

cdr3_nt: TGTGCCAGCAAGAGGGCCTATAATTCACCCCTCCACTTT
cdr3_aa: CASKRAYNSPLHF
clone_size: -
j_call: TRBJ1-6
d_call: -
v_call: TRBV2
cdr3_length: 13

cdr3_nt: TGTGCCAGCAGCTTAGAGGGCAGGGCAACGGGAAACACCATATATTTT
cdr3_aa: CASSLEGRATGNTIYF
clone_size: -
j_call: TRBJ1-3
d_call: -
v_call: TRBV13
cdr3_length: 16

cdr3_nt: TGTGCCAGTAGTCCGCGGGCTGAAGCTAACTATGGCTACACCTTC
cdr3_aa: CASSPRAEANYGYTF
clone_size: -
j_call: TRBJ1-2
d_call: -
v_call: TRBV19
cdr3_length: 15

cdr3_nt: TGTGCCAGCAGCCTGAGGACAGGGGGTAGCACCGGGGAGCTGTTTTTT
cdr3_aa: CASSLRTGGSTGELFF
clone_size: many
j_call: TRBJ2-2
d_call: TRBD1
v_call: TRBV11-3
cdr3_length: 16

cdr3_nt: TGTGCCAGCAGCTTGGACTTGACAGCTGGAGTTGGCTACACCTTC
cdr3_aa: CASSLDLTAGVGYTF
clone_size: once
j_call: TRBJ1-2
d_call: -
v_call: TRBV5-6
cdr3_length: 15

cdr3_nt: TGTGCCAGCATACAGGGATTCGACTATGGCTACACCTTC
cdr3_aa: CASIQGFDYGYTF
clone_size: -
j_call: TRBJ1-2
d_call: -
v_call: TRBV21-1
cdr3_length: 13

cdr3_nt: TGCGCCAGCAGTGGGGTCAGGGGACTAGCGGTCAATGAGCAGTTCTTC
cdr3_aa: CASSGVRGLAVNEQFF
clone_size: -
j_call: TRBJ2-1
d_call: TRBD2
v_call: TRBV10-2
cdr3_length: 16

cdr3_nt: TGTGCCAGCAGGCGACAGGGGAATTCACCCCTCCACTTT
cdr3_aa: CASRRQGNSPLHF
clone_size: -
j_call: TRBJ1-6
d_call: TRBD1
v_call: TRBV6-6
cdr3_length: 13

cdr3_nt: TGCGCCAGCAGCCAGGCGCCGACAGCAACTAATGAAAAACTGTTTTTT
cdr3_aa: CASSQAPTATNEKLFF
clone_size: -
j_call: TRBJ1-4
d_call: -
v_call: TRBV4-1
cdr3_length: 16

cdr3_nt: TGTGCCAGCACTAGAAGGCGGGTGACGAATGAAAAACTGTTTTTT
cdr3_aa: CASTRRRVTNEKLFF
clone_size: -
j_call: TRBJ1-4
d_call: -
v_call: TRBV6-5
cdr3_length: 15

cdr3_nt: TGTGCCAGCAGCCAAGATTCTGCGGGGGCCGAAAAGCCGGATACGCAGTATTTT
cdr3_aa: CASSQDSAGAEKPDTQYF
clone_size: -
j_call: TRBJ2-3
d_call: -
v_call: TRBV3-1/TRBV3-2
cdr3_length: 18

cdr3_nt: TGTGCCAGCAGTGAAGGGGTCAGGGTAGTAATTAACTATGGCTACACCTTC
cdr3_aa: CASSEGVRVVINYGYTF
clone_size: few
j_call: TRBJ1-2
d_call: -
v_call: TRBV2
cdr3_length: 17

cdr3_nt: TGTGCCAGCAGTTACTCATTGACAGGGGAATATGGCTACACCTTC
cdr3_aa: CASSYSLTGEYGYTF
clone_size: -
j_call: TRBJ1-2
d_call: TRBD1
v_call: TRBV6-6
cdr3_length: 15

cdr3_nt: TGTGCCAGCTCCCCCACGGGAGGCAATCAGCCCCAGCATTTT
cdr3_aa: CASSPTGGNQPQHF
clone_size: -
j_call: TRBJ1-5
d_call: -
v_call: TRBV18
cdr3_length: 14

cdr3_nt: TGTGCCAGCACCCTGGGGAGTACTAATGAAAAACTGTTTTTT
cdr3_aa: CASTLGSTNEKLFF
clone_size: -
j_call: TRBJ1-4
d_call: -
v_call: TRBV2
cdr3_length: 14

cdr3_nt: TGTGCCAGTAGTATAGCGGCGGGGTACAATGAGCAGTTCTTC
cdr3_aa: CASSIAAGYNEQFF
clone_size: -
j_call: TRBJ2-1
d_call: -
v_call: TRBV19
cdr3_length: 14

cdr3_nt: TGTGCCAGCAGTTCGACCGGGACACTCCTTTTTTATGGCTACACCTTC
cdr3_aa: CASSSTGTLLFYGYTF
clone_size: once
j_call: TRBJ1-2
d_call: -
v_call: TRBV6-5
cdr3_length: 16

cdr3_nt: TGTGCCAGCAGCCAAGGACAATTTGAGACCCAGTACTTC
cdr3_aa: CASSQGQFETQYF
clone_size: few
j_call: TRBJ2-5
d_call: -
v_call: TRBV4-2
cdr3_length: 13

cdr3_nt: TGTGCCAGCAGCCAAAGGGTGTCCTGGAGGCAGCCGAACACTGAAGCTTTCTTT
cdr3_aa: CASSQRVSWRQPNTEAFF
clone_size: few
j_call: TRBJ1-1
d_call: -
v_call: TRBV14
cdr3_length: 18

cdr3_nt: TGTGCCAGCAGTTCAAGAGCGAGAAGCTCCTACAATGAGCAGTTCTTC
cdr3_aa: CASSSRARSSYNEQFF
clone_size: -
j_call: TRBJ2-1
d_call: -
v_call: TRBV6-5
cdr3_length: 16

cdr3_nt: TGTGCCAGCAGCTTGGCCCGGGCTAGCGGAAACACCGGGGAGCTGTTTTTT
cdr3_aa: CASSLARASGNTGELFF
clone_size: -
j_call: TRBJ2-2
d_call: TRBD2
v_call: TRBV5-4
cdr3_length: 17

cdr3_nt: TGTGCCAGCAGGAGACAGGGGGCGGTCACTGAAGCTTTCTTT
cdr3_aa: CASRRQGAVTEAFF
clone_size: -
j_call: TRBJ1-1
d_call: TRBD1
v_call: TRBV27
cdr3_length: 14

cdr3_nt: TGTGCCACCAGTGCCCCATCGGGGCAGGGGGCAGAGACCCAGTACTTC
cdr3_aa: CATSAPSGQGAETQYF
clone_size: -
j_call: TRBJ2-5
d_call: TRBD1
v_call: TRBV24-1
cdr3_length: 16

cdr3_nt: TGTGCCAGCAGCCCGGGGGGCTATAATGAAAAACTGTTTTTT
cdr3_aa: CASSPGGYNEKLFF
clone_size: -
j_call: TRBJ1-4
d_call: -
v_call: TRBV7-2
cdr3_length: 14

cdr3_nt: TGTGCCAGCAGCCGATGGACAGGGGATAGCAATCAGCCCCAGCATTTT
cdr3_aa: CASSRWTGDSNQPQHF
clone_size: -
j_call: TRBJ1-5
d_call: TRBD1
v_call: TRBV7-9
cdr3_length: 16

cdr3_nt: TGTGCCAGCAGCCTTTCAGGGTTTTACAATGAGCAGTTCTTC
cdr3_aa: CASSLSGFYNEQFF
clone_size: -
j_call: TRBJ2-1
d_call: -
v_call: TRBV4-2
cdr3_length: 14

cdr3_nt: TGTGCCAGCAGTCCTGGGGCAGGGGGCGTCCAGCCCCAGCATTTT
cdr3_aa: CASSPGAGGVQPQHF
clone_size: -
j_call: TRBJ1-5
d_call: TRBD1
v_call: TRBV6-5
cdr3_length: 15

cdr3_nt: TGTGCCAGCAGCCAAAGACAGGGGAGCACTGAAGCTTTCTTT
cdr3_aa: CASSQRQGSTEAFF
clone_size: -
j_call: TRBJ1-1
d_call: TRBD1
v_call: TRBV4-2
cdr3_length: 14

cdr3_nt: TGTGCCAGCTGCTGGGACAGGAACAATCAGCCCCAGCATTTT
cdr3_aa: CASCWDRNNQPQHF
clone_size: -
j_call: TRBJ1-5
d_call: TRBD1
v_call: TRBV2
cdr3_length: 14

cdr3_nt: TGTGCCAGCAGCTTATATACCGAGACGAACACCGGGGAGCTGTTTTTT
cdr3_aa: CASSLYTETNTGELFF
clone_size: -
j_call: TRBJ2-2
d_call: -
v_call: TRBV7-9
cdr3_length: 16

cdr3_nt: TGCGCCAGCAGCCCCGGGACGGGAGGGGATGGCTACACCTTC
cdr3_aa: CASSPGTGGDGYTF
clone_size: -
j_call: TRBJ1-2
d_call: -
v_call: TRBV5-1
cdr3_length: 14

cdr3_nt: TGTGCCAGCAGTGAACGGGGATCCTACAATGAGCAGTTCTTC
cdr3_aa: CASSERGSYNEQFF
clone_size: once
j_call: TRBJ2-1
d_call: -
v_call: TRBV2
cdr3_length: 14

cdr3_nt: TGTGCCTGTCGGGAGAGGCGCACTGAAGCTTTCTTT
cdr3_aa: CACRERRTEAFF
clone_size: -
j_call: TRBJ1-1
d_call: -
v_call: TRBV30
cdr3_length: 12

cdr3_nt: TGCAGCGTTGAAACTCGGGGGTCTGGAAACACCATATATTTT
cdr3_aa: CSVETRGSGNTIYF
clone_size: -
j_call: TRBJ1-3
d_call: -
v_call: TRBV29-1
cdr3_length: 14

cdr3_nt: TGTGCCAGCAGTGAAAGGGGCCGGGACAGGCCCTACAATGAGCAGTTCTTC
cdr3_aa: CASSERGRDRPYNEQFF
clone_size: -
j_call: TRBJ2-1
d_call: TRBD1
v_call: TRBV2
cdr3_length: 17

cdr3_nt: TGTGCCAGTAGTCCGTGGGACAGCCGAGCACCAGAAGCTTTCTTT
cdr3_aa: CASSPWDSRAPEAFF
clone_size: -
j_call: TRBJ1-1
d_call: TRBD1
v_call: TRBV19
cdr3_length: 15

cdr3_nt: TGTGCCAGCAGCTCCCCCCGGGACTTCCTAGGCAATGGCTACACCTTC
cdr3_aa: CASSSPRDFLGNGYTF
clone_size: -
j_call: TRBJ1-2
d_call: -
v_call: TRBV5-4
cdr3_length: 16

cdr3_nt: TGTGCCAGCTCCCCCCGGGACAACTCTGGAAACACCATATATTTT
cdr3_aa: CASSPRDNSGNTIYF
clone_size: -
j_call: TRBJ1-3
d_call: -
v_call: TRBV18
cdr3_length: 15

cdr3_nt: TGCGCCAGCTCCCCCGGACAGGGTTACACTGAAGCTTTCTTT
cdr3_aa: CASSPGQGYTEAFF
clone_size: -
j_call: TRBJ1-1
d_call: TRBD1
v_call: TRBV4-1
cdr3_length: 14

cdr3_nt: TGTGCCAGTACGACAGGGAACACTGAAGCTTTCTTT
cdr3_aa: CASTTGNTEAFF
clone_size: -
j_call: TRBJ1-1
d_call: -
v_call: TRBV19
cdr3_length: 12

cdr3_nt: TGTGCCAGCAGCTTAATCGAGACACCGCCGACCTTCTCTGGGGCCAACGTCCTGACTTTC
cdr3_aa: CASSLIETPPTFSGANVLTF
clone_size: few
j_call: TRBJ2-6
d_call: -
v_call: TRBV7-6
cdr3_length: 20

cdr3_nt: TGTGCCAGCACCCCTGGCCCCGGACTAGCGGGGGGGAACACCGGGGAGCTGTTTTTT
cdr3_aa: CASTPGPGLAGGNTGELFF
clone_size: -
j_call: TRBJ2-2
d_call: -
v_call: TRBV21-1
cdr3_length: 19

cdr3_nt: TGTGCCAGCAGCGTAGGAGTAGGGGTGGACACCGGGGAGCTGTTTTTT
cdr3_aa: CASSVGVGVDTGELFF
clone_size: -
j_call: TRBJ2-2
d_call: -
v_call: TRBV9
cdr3_length: 16

cdr3_nt: TGTGCCAGCAGTTCACGCATCGGAGTACGCTATGGCTACACCTTC
cdr3_aa: CASSSRIGVRYGYTF
clone_size: -
j_call: TRBJ1-2
d_call: -
v_call: TRBV6-5
cdr3_length: 15

cdr3_nt: TGTGCCAGCAGTTACTCGAGGGCAGTGGGTGGAAACATTCAGTACTTC
cdr3_aa: CASSYSRAVGGNIQYF
clone_size: -
j_call: TRBJ2-4
d_call: -
v_call: TRBV6-6
cdr3_length: 16

cdr3_nt: TGTGCCAGCAGAACGACAGGGGGGTACGAGCAGTACTTC
cdr3_aa: CASRTTGGYEQYF
clone_size: -
j_call: TRBJ2-7
d_call: TRBD1
v_call: TRBV6-5
cdr3_length: 13